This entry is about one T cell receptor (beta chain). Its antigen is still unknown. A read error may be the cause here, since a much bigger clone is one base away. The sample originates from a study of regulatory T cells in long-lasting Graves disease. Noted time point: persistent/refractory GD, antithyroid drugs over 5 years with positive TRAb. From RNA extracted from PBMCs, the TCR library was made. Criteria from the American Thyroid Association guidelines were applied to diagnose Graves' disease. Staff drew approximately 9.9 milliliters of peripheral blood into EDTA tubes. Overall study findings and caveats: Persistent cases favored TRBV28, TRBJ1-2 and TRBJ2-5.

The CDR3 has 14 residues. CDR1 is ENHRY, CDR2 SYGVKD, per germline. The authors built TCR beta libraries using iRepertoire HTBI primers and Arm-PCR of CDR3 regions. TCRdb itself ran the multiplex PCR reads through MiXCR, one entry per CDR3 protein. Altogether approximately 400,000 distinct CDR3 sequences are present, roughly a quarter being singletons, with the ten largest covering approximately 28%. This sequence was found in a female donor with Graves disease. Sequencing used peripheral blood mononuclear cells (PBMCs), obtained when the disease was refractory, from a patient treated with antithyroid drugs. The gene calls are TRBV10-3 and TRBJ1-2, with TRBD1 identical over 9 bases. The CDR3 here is CTTRGQGDSYGYTF. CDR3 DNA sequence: TGTACCACCCGGGGACAGGGTGACTCCTATGGCTACACCTTC.